Given below is one T cell receptor (beta chain) in context. Its antigen remains unidentified. The data are from a study of T cell repertoires in cytomegalovirus infection. About the research overall: Indications of both CMV infection and matching HLA type were provided by public TCR beta signatures.

Study results and limitations: Public TCR beta family frequency separated CMV-and-HLA carriers, including in an independent cohort.

TCRdb recomputed calls from the reads with MiXCR, one row per CDR3 protein. The table includes hundreds of thousands of distinct CDR3 sequences, 30% to 35% detected once. Looked up from germline, CDR1 is SGHVS and CDR2 is FNYEAQ. The CDR3 contains 15 residues. V was pared by 1 base and J by 5 bases, with 8 bases of the junction left unmatched. The TCR sequence derives from a human donor in good health (CMV status not recorded). Some clones in this sample may be carry-over from other donors' samples. The starting material was cultured PBMCs, obtained from culture after CMV antigen stimulation. The chain carries TRBV7-6 and TRBJ2-7, with 7 bases lining up with TRBD1. The CDR3 bases are TGTGCCAGCAGCTTAGAAGCGGACAGGTTTGACGAGCAGTACTTC. Amino acids: CASSLEADRFDEQYF.